This TCR beta chain came from a study of shared clonotypes between healthy human individuals. Assay: immunoSEQ multiplex PCR; the TCRdb copy retains only in-frame clones and omits some. The sample holds about 510,000 clones; approximately 85% are singletons and the top ten take 10% to 15%. This clonotype originated in a woman aged 40 to 50 in good health. Some clones in this sample may be carry-over from other donors' samples. The material sequenced was PBMCs.

The CDR3 spells CASSHPGGGPYNEQFF. CDR3 DNA: TGTGCCAGCAGCCACCCCGGGGGAGGTCCCTACAATGAGCAGTTCTTC. The rearrangement joins TRBV11-2 to TRBJ2-1; D is perhaps TRBD2 (6 bases). This CDR3 is 16 amino acids long. Trimming left V 5 bases short and J 2 bases short, with 16 bases between. Germline V CDR1 and CDR2: SGHAT, FQNNGV.